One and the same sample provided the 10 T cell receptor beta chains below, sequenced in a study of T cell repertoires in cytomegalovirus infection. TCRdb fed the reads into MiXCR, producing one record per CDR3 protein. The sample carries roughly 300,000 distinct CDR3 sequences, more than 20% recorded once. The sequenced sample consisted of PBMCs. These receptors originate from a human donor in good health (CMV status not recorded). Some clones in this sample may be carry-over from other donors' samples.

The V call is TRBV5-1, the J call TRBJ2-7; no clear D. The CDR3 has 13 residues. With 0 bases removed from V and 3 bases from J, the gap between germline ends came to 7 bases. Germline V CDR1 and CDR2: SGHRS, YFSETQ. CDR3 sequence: CASSLEVNYEQYF. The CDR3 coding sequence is TGCGCCAGCAGCTTGGAAGTAAACTACGAGCAGTACTTC.

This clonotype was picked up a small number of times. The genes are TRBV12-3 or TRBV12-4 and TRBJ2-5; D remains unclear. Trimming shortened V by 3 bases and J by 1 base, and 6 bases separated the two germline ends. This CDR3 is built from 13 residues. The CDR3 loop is CASSFGVQETQYF. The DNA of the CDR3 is TGTGCCAGCAGTTTCGGAGTCCAAGAGACCCAGTACTTC.

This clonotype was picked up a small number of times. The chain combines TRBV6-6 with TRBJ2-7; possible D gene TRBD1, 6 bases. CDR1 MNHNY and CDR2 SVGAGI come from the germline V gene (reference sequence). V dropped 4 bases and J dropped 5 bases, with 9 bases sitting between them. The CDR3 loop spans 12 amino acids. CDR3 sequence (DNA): TGTGCCAGCAGTTTACAGGGAGACGAGCAGTACTTC. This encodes CASSLQGDEQYF.

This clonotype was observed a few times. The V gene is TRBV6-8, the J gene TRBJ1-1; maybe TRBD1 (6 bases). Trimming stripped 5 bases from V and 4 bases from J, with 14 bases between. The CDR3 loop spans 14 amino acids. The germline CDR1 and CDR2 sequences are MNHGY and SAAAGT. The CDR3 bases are TGTGCCAGCAGTCCCGAGGGGGGGGGCACTGAAGCTTTCTTT. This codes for CASSPEGGGTEAFF.

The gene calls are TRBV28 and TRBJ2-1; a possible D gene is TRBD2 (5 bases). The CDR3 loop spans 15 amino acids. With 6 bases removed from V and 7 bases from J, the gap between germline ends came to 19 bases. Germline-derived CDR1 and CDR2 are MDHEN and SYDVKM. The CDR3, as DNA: TGTGCCAGCAGGCTCCGGGAAATTCCGGGTAATGAGCAGTTCTTC. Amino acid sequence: CASRLREIPGNEQFF.

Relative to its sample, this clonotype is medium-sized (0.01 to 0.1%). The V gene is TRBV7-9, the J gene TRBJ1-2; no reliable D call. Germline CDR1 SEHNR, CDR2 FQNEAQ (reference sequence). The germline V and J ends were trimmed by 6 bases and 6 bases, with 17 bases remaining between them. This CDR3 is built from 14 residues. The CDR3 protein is CASSHALARNGYTF. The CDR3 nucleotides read TGTGCCAGCAGTCATGCTCTGGCCAGAAATGGCTACACCTTC.

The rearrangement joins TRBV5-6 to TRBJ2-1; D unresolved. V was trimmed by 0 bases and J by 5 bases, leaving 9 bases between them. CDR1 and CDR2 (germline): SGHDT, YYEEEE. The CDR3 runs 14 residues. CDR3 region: CASSLVGLHNEQFF. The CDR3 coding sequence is TGTGCCAGCAGCTTGGTAGGGCTACACAATGAGCAGTTCTTC.

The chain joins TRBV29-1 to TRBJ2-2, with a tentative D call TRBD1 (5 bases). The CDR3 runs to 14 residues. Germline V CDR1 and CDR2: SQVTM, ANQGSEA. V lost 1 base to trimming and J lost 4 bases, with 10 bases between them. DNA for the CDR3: TGCAGCGTTGAAGGTACAGGCTTCACCGGGGAGCTGTTTTTT. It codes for CSVEGTGFTGELFF.

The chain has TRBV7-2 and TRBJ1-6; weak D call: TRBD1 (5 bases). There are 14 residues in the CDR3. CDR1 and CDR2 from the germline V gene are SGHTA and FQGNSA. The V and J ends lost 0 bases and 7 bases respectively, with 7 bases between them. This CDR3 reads CASSLAGANSPLHF. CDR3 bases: TGTGCCAGCAGCTTAGCAGGGGCCAATTCACCCCTCCACTTT.

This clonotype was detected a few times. The DNA for the CDR3 is TGTGCCAGCAGCTTAGCCCCAGGCCTCGGGGGCACTGAAGCTTTCTTT. It translates to CASSLAPGLGGTEAFF. The gene calls are TRBV7-2 and TRBJ1-1; perhaps TRBD1 as D (5 bases). The CDR3 is 16 residues long. V was pared by 0 bases and J by 4 bases, with 15 bases between. CDR1 and CDR2 (germline): SGHTA, FQGNSA. Supplemented by reference TRBV7-2 and TRBJ1-1, the full variable domain reads GAGVSQSPSNKVTEKGKDVELRCDPISGHTALYWYRQSLGQGLEFLIYFQGNSAPDKSGLPSDRFSAERTGGSVSTLTIQRTQQEDSAVYLCASSLAPGLGGTEAFFGQGTRLTVV.